The source of this T cell receptor beta chain is a study of shared clonotypes between healthy human individuals. The V end lost 4 bases, the J end lost 4 bases, and 10 bases lay between the germline ends. The CDR3 is 14 amino acids. Germline loops: CDR1 SGHAT, CDR2 FQNNGV. For unsorted PBMC, 300 ng DNA per replicate equaled roughly 28,000 T cell genomes. TCRdb's copy holds only in-frame clones and misses some; the assay was immunoSEQ multiplex PCR. There are 500,000 to 650,000 clones in the sample; roughly 79% occur only once, and 12% lies in the top ten. The sequence was collected from a woman aged 40 to 50 in good health. Some clones in this sample may be carry-over from other donors' samples. This chain links TRBV11-2 with TRBJ1-4; no clear D. Sequences were obtained from PBMCs. Here the CDR3 DNA reads TGTGCCAGCAGCTGGGCGGCGGGTAATGAAAAACTGTTTTTT. Residues: CASSWAAGNEKLFF.